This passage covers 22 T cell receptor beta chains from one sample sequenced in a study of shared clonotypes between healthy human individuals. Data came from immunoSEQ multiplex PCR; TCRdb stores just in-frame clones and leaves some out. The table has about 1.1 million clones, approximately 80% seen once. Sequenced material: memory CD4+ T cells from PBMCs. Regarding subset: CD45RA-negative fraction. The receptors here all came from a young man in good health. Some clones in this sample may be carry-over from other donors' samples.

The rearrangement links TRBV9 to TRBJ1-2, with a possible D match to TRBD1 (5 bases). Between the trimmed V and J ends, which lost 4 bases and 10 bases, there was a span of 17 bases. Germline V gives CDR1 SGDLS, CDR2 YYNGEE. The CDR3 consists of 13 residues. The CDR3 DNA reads TGTGCCAGCAGCTCCCGGGACCAAAGGGCCTACACCTTC. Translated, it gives CASSSRDQRAYTF.

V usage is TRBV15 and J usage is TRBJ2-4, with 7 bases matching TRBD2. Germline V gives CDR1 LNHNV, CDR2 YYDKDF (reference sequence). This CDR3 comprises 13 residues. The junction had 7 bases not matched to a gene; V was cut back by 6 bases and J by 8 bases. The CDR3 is CATRISGLDIQYF. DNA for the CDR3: TGTGCCACCAGGATTAGCGGGTTGGACATTCAGTACTTC.

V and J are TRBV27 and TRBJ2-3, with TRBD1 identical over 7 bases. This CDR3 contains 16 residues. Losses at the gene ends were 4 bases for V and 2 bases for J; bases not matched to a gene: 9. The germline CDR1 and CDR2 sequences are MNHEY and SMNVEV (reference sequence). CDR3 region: CASSSRRDSYTDTQYF. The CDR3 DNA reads TGTGCCAGCAGTTCGCGCCGGGACAGCTACACAGATACGCAGTATTTT.

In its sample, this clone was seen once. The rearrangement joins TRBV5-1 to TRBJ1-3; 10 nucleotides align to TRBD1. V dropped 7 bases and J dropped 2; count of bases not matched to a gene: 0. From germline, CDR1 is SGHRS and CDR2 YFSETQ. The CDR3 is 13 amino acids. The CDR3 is CASGQGAGNTIYF. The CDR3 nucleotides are TGCGCCAGCGGACAGGGGGCTGGAAACACCATATATTTT.

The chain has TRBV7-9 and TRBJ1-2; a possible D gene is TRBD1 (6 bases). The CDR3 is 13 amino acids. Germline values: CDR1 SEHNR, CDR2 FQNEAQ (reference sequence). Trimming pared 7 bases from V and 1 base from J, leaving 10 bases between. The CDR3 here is CASTGQSNYGYTF. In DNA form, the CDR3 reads TGTGCCAGCACCGGACAGAGTAACTATGGCTACACCTTC.

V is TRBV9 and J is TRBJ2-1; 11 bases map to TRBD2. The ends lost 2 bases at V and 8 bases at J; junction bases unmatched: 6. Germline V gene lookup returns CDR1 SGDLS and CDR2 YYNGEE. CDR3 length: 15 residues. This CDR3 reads CASSVTSGSWDEQFF. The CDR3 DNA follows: TGTGCCAGCAGCGTTACTAGCGGGAGTTGGGATGAGCAGTTCTTC.

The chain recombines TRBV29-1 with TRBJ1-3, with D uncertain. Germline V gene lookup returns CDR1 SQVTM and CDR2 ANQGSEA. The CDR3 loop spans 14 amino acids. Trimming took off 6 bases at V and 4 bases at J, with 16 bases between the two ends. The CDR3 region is CSVALWGSGNTIYF. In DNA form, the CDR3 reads TGCAGCGTCGCCTTATGGGGATCAGGAAACACCATATATTTT.

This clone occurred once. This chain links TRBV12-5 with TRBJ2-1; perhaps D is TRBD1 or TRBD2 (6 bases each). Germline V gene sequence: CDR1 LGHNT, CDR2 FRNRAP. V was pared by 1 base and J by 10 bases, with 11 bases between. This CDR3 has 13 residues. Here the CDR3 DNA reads TGTGCTAGTGGTTTGGGCCAGGGGAGGGAGCAGTTCTTC. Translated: CASGLGQGREQFF. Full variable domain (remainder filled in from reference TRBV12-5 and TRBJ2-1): DARVTQTPRHKVTEMGQEVTMRCQPILGHNTVFWYRQTMMQGLELLAYFRNRAPLDDSGMPKDRFSAEMPDATLATLKIQPSEPRDSAVYFCASGLGQGREQFFGPGTRLTVL.

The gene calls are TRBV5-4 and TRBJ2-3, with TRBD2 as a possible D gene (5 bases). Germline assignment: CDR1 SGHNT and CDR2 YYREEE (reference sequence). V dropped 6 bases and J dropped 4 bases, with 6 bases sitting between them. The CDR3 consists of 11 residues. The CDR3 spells CASTGADTQYF. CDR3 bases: TGTGCCAGCACCGGGGCAGATACGCAGTATTTT.

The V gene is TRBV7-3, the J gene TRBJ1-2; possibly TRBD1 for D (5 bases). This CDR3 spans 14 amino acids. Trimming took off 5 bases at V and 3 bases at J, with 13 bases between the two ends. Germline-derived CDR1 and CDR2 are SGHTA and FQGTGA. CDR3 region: CASSPRGGDYGYTF. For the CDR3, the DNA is TGTGCCAGCAGCCCCCGGGGGGGGGACTATGGCTACACCTTC.

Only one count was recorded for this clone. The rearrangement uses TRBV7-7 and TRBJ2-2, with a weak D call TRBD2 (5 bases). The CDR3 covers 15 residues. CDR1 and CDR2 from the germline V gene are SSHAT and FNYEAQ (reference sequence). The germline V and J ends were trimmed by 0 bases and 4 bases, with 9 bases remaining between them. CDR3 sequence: CASSLAGIGTGELFF. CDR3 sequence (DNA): TGTGCCAGCAGCTTAGCCGGGATCGGCACCGGGGAGCTGTTTTTT.

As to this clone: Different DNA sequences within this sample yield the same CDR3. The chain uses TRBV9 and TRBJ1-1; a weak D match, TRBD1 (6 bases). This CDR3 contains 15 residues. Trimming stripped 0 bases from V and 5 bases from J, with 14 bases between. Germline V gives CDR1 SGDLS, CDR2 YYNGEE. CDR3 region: CASSVGGAQGTEAFF. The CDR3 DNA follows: TGTGCCAGCAGCGTAGGGGGGGCTCAGGGTACTGAAGCTTTCTTT.

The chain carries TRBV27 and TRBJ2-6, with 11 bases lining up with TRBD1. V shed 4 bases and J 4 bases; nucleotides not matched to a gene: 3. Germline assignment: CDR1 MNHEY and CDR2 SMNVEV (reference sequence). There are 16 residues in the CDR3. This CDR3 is CASSSDRGRGANVLTF. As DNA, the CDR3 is TGTGCCAGCAGTTCGGACAGGGGGCGAGGGGCCAACGTCCTGACTTTC.

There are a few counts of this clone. The chain's CDR3 is CASNLAAGGTQYF. The CDR3 DNA reads TGTGCCAGCAACCTAGCGGCTGGAGGGACCCAGTACTTC. This chain uses TRBV6-6 with TRBJ2-5; 7 bases fit TRBD2. Germline CDR1 is MNHNY and CDR2 is SVGAGI (reference sequence). The V segment lost 7 bases and the J segment 7 bases; nucleotides outside the gene matches: 9. The CDR3 contains 13 residues.

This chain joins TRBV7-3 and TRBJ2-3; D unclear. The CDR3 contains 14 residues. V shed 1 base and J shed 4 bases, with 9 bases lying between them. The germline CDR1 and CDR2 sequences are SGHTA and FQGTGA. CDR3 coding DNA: TGTGCCAGCAGCTTAAGTGGCGGCCCAGATACGCAGTATTTT. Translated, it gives CASSLSGGPDTQYF.

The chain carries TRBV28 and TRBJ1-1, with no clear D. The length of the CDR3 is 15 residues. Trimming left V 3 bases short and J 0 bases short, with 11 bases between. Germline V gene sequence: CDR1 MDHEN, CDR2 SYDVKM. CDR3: CASSFFSPLNTEAFF. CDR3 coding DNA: TGTGCCAGCAGTTTCTTTTCCCCACTGAACACTGAAGCTTTCTTT.

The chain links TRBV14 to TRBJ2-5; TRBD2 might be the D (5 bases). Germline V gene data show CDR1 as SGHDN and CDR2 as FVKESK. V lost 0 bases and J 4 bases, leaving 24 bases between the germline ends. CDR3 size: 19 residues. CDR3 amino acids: CASSQEMGLAGGDGETQYF. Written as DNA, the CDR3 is TGTGCCAGCAGCCAAGAGATGGGTTTGGCAGGAGGAGACGGAGAGACCCAGTACTTC.

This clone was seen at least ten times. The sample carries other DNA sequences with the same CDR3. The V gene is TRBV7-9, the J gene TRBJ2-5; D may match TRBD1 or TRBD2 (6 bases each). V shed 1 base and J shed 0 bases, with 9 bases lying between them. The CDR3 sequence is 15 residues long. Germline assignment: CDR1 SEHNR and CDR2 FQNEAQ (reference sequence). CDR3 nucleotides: TGTGCCAGCAGCTTAGTAGGGGGGTACCAAGAGACCCAGTACTTC. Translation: CASSLVGGYQETQYF.

CDR3 DNA sequence: TGTGCCAGCTCTCGCGACGCGACAGGACAGGCCATATATTTT. Its translation is CASSRDATGQAIYF. The chain recombines TRBV18 with TRBJ1-3, with TRBD1 identical over 7 bases. After removal of 6 bases from V and 11 bases from J, the junction contained 13 bases not matched to a gene. This CDR3 is built from 14 residues. Per germline, CDR1 KGHSH and CDR2 LQKENI. The variable domain in full, completed from reference TRBV18 and TRBJ1-3, reads NAGVMQNPRHLVRRRGQEARLRCSPMKGHSHVYWYRQLPEEGLKFMVYLQKENIIDESGMPKERFSAEFPKEGPSILRIQQVVRGDSAAYFCASSRDATGQAIYFGEGSWLTVV.

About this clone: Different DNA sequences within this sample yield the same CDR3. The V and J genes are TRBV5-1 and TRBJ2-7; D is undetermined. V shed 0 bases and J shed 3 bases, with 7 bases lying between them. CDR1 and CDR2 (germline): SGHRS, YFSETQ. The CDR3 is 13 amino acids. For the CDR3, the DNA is TGCGCCAGCAGCTTGGAGGTTGACTACGAGCAGTACTTC. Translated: CASSLEVDYEQYF.

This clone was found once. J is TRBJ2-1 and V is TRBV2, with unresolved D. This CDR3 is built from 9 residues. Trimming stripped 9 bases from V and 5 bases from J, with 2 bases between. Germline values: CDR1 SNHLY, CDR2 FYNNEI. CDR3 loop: CARDNEQFF. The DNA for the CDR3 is TGTGCCAGAGACAATGAGCAGTTCTTC.

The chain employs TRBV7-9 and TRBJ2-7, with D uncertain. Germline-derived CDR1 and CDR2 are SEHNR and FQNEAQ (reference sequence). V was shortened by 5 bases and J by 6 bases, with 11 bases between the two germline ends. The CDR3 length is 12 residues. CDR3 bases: TGTGCCAGCAGCCTGATTGGTAGCGAGCAGTACTTC. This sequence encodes CASSLIGSEQYF.